What follows describes a single T cell receptor beta chain. Assay used: immunoSEQ multiplex PCR; TCRdb lists only in-frame clones, some missing. Found here are tens of thousands of clones, approximately 88% of them singletons; the top ten hold roughly 0.98%. Per germline, CDR1 MNHEY and CDR2 SMNVEV (reference sequence). CDR3 length equals 14 residues. V lost 3 bases to trimming and J lost 4 bases, with 12 bases between them. This sample was taken from a study of OX40 agonist ivuxolimab in advanced cancers. Turning to the study itself: Ivuxolimab, which patients received intravenously every 2 weeks, was dosed at 0.01 to 10 mg/kg. Head and neck, renal cell, melanoma or hepatocellular carcinoma were the cancers that dose-escalation patients had.

The chain recombines TRBV27 with TRBJ2-5; D may be TRBD1 or TRBD2 (6 bases each). The receptor was isolated from an adult with an advanced solid tumor such as melanoma, head and neck, liver or kidney cancer. The sample in question was CD4+ or CD8+ T cells sorted from blood, obtained in a trial of the OX40 agonist ivuxolimab. The CDR3 protein is CASSFSGGPETQYF. For the CDR3, the DNA is TGTGCCAGCAGTTTTTCCGGGGGCCCAGAGACCCAGTACTTC.